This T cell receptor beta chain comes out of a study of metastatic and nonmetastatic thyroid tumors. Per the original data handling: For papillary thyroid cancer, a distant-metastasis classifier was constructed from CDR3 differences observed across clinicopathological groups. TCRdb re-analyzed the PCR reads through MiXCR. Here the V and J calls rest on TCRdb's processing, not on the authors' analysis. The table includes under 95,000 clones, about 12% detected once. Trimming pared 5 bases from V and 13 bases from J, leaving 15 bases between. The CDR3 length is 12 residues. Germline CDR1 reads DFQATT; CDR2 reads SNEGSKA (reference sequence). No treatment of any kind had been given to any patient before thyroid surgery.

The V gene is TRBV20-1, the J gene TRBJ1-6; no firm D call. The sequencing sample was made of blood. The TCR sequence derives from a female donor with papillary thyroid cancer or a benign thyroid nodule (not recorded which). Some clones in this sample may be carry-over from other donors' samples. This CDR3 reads CSARAVVSPLHF. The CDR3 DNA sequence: TGCAGTGCTCGAGCGGTGGTTAGCCCCCTCCACTTT.